The clone carrying this T cell receptor beta chain was seen a single time. Its antigen is currently unknown. Time point described: week 11, during vaccination. Alongside topical imiquimod, each dose of vaccine comprised 300 ug of mutant IDH1 20-mer peptide. This sample was taken from a study of a mutant IDH1 vaccine in newly diagnosed glioma. Study-wide background: Vaccination of patients was performed eight times, in weeks 1, 3, 5, 7, 11, 15, 19 and 23. Patients arrived already treated with radiotherapy, temozolomide, or both, most having had both. General study points: Pseudoprogression appeared independent of alterations in top peripheral clonotypes.

There are 11 residues in the CDR3. The germline V gene encodes CDR1 MNHEY and CDR2 SVGAGI. The V end was cut by 6 bases, the J end by 6 bases, with 7 bases between. Clones were sequenced by immunoSEQ multiplex PCR, and TCRdb holds only the in-frame ones, with some missing. The sample shows around 25,000 clones, about 70% of them seen only once. This sample comprised peripheral blood mononuclear cells (PBMCs), obtained from a glioma patient whose treatment included an IDH1 peptide vaccine. The receptor was derived from a man between 18 and 29 years old with glioma. Some clones in this sample may be carry-over from other donors' samples. V usage is TRBV6-5 and J usage is TRBJ2-3, with no clear D. The CDR3 sequence is CASSFRDTQYF. DNA of the CDR3: TGTGCCAGCAGCTTCAGGGATACGCAGTATTTT.